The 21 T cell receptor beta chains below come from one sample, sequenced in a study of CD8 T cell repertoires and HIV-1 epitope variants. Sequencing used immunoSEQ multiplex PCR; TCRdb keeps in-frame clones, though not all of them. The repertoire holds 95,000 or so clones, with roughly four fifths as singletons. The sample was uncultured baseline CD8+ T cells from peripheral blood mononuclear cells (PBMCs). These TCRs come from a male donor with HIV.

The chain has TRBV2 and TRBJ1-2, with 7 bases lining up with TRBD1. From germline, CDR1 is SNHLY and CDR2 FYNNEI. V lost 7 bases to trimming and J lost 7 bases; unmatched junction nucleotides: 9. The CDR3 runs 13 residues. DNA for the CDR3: TGTGCCAGCAACCAGGGGGTATTAGCTGGCTACACCTTC. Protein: CASNQGVLAGYTF.

DNA of the CDR3: TGTGCCAGCAGTTACTCGCCCCCGACAGCCAACTATGGCTACACCTTC. This encodes CASSYSPPTANYGYTF. V gene TRBV6-5 combines with J gene TRBJ1-2, with D perhaps TRBD1 (5 bases). CDR3 length equals 16 residues. V was trimmed by 0 bases and J by 2 bases, leaving 13 bases between them. Germline V CDR1 and CDR2: MNHEY, SVGAGI.

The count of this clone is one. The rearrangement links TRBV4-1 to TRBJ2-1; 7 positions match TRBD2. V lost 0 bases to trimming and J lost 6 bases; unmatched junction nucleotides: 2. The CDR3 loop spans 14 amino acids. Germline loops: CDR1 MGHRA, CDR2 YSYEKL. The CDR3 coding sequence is TGCGCCAGCAGCCAAGAGAGGACTAGCAATGAGCAGTTCTTC. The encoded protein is CASSQERTSNEQFF.

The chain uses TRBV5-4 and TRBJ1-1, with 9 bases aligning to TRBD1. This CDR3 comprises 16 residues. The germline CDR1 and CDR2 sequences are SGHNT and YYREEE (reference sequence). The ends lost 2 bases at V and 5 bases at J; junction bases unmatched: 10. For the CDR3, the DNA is TGTGCCAGCAGCTTAGAAACAGGGGGCGTTTGGACTGAAGCTTTCTTT. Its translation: CASSLETGGVWTEAFF.

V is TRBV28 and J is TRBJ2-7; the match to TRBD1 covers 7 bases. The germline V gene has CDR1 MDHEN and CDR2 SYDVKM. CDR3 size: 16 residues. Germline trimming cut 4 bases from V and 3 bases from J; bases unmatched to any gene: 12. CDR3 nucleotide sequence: TGTGCCAGCAGTTCAAATACGGGGACAGTACGCTACGAGCAGTACTTC. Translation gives CASSSNTGTVRYEQYF.

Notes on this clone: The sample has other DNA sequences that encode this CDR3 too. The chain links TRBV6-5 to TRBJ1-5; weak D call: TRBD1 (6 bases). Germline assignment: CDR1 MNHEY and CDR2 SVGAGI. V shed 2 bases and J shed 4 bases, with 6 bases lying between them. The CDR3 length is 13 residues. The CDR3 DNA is TGTGCCAGCAGTTACAGGGGGAATCAGCCCCAGCATTTT. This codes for CASSYRGNQPQHF.

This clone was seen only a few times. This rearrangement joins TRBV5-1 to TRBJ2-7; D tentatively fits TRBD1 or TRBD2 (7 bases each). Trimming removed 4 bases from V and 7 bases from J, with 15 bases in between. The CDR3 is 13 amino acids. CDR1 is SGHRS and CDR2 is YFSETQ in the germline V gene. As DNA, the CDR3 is TGCGCCAGCAGCGCCGGGACAGCGGGGGAGCAGTACTTC. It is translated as CASSAGTAGEQYF.

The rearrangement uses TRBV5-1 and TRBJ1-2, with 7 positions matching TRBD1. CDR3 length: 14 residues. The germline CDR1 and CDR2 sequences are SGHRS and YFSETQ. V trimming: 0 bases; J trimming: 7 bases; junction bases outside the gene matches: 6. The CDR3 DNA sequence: TGCGCCAGCAGCTTGGGCACAGGGGCAGGTGGCTACACCTTC. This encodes CASSLGTGAGGYTF.

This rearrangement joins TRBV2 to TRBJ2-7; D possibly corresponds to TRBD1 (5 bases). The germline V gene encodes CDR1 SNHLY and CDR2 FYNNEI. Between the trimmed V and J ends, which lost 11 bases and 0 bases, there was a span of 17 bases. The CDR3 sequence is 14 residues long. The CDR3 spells CAVRGSSSSYEQYF. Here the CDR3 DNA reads TGTGCCGTAAGGGGCTCCTCATCCTCCTACGAGCAGTACTTC.

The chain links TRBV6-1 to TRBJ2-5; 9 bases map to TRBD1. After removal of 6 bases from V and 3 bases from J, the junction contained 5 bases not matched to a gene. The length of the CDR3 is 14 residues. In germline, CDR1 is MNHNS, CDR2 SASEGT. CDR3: CASREQGAEETQYF. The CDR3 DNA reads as TGTGCCAGCAGAGAACAGGGGGCGGAAGAGACCCAGTACTTC.

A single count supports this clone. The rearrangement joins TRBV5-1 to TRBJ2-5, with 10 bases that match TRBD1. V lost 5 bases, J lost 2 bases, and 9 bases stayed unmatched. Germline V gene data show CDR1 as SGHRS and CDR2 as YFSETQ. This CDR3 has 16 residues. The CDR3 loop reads CASSRGQGVGQETQYF. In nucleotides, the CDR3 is TGCGCCAGCAGTCGTGGACAGGGGGTAGGACAAGAGACCCAGTACTTC.

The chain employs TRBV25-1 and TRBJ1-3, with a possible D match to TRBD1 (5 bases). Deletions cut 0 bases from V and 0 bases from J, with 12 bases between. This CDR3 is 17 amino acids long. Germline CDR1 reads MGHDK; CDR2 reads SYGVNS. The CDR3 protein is CASSEYMAGSSGNTIYF. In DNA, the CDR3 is TGTGCCAGCAGTGAATATATGGCAGGGAGCTCTGGAAACACCATATATTTT.

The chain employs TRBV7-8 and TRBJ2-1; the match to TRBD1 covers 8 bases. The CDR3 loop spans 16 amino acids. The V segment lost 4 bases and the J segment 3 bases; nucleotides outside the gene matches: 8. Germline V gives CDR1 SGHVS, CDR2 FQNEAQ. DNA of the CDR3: TGTGCCAGCAGCTCGGACAGGGAGCTTAGCTACAATGAGCAGTTCTTC. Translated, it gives CASSSDRELSYNEQFF.

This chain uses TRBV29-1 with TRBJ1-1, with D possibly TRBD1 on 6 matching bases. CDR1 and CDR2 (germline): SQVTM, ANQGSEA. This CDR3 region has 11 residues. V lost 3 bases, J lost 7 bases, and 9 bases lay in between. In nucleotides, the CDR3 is TGCAGCGTTGATACAGGGCTTGAAGCTTTCTTT. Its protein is CSVDTGLEAFF.

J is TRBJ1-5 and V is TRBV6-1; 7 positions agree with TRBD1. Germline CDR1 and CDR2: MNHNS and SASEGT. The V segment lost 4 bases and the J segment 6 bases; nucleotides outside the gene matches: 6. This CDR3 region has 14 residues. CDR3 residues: CASSARQGVQPQHF. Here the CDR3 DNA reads TGTGCCAGCAGTGCCCGACAGGGAGTTCAGCCCCAGCATTTT.

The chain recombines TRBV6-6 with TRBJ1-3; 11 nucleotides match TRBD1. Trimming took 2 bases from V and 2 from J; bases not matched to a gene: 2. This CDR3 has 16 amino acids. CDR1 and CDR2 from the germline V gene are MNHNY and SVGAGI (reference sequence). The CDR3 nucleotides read TGTGCCAGCAGTTACCCGGGACAGGGGGCTGGAAACACCATATATTTT. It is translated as CASSYPGQGAGNTIYF.

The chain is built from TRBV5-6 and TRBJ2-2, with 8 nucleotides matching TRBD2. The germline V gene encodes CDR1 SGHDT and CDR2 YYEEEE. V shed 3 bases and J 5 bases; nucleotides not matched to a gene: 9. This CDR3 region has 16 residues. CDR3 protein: CASSSSGTRSTGELFF. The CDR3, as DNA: TGTGCCAGCAGCTCGTCCGGGACTAGGAGTACCGGGGAGCTGTTTTTT.

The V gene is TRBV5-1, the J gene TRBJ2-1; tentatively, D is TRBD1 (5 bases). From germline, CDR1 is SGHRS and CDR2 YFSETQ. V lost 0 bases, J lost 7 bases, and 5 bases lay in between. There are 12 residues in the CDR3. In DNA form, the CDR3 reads TGCGCCAGCAGCTTGGAGGGGAATGAGCAGTTCTTC. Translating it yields CASSLEGNEQFF. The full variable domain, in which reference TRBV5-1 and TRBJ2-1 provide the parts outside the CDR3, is KAGVTQTPRYLIKTRGQQVTLSCSPISGHRSVSWYQQTPGQGLQFLFEYFSETQRNKGNFPGRFSGRQFSNSRSEMNVSTLELGDSALYLCASSLEGNEQFFGPGTRLTVL.

The CDR3 reads CASSSGTGANYGYTF. In DNA form, the CDR3 reads TGTGCCAGCAGCTCGGGGACAGGGGCTAACTATGGCTACACCTTC. The chain employs TRBV13 and TRBJ1-2, with 10 bases aligning to TRBD1. The CDR3 has 15 residues. Germline V gene lookup returns CDR1 PRHDT and CDR2 FYEKMQ (reference sequence). The V and J ends lost 4 bases and 0 bases, in that order; junction bases with no gene match: 2.

The CDR3 sequence is CASSLMTAGEQYF. CDR3 sequence (DNA): TGTGCCAGCAGCTTAATGACGGCGGGCGAGCAGTACTTC. The chain links TRBV7-9 to TRBJ2-7, with a possible D match to TRBD2 (5 bases). This CDR3 contains 13 residues. V was pared by 2 bases and J by 6 bases, with 11 bases between. CDR1 and CDR2 from the germline V gene are SEHNR and FQNEAQ (reference sequence).

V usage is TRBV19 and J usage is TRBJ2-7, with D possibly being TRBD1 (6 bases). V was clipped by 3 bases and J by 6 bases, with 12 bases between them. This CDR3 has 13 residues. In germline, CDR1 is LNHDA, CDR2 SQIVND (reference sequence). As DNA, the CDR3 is TGTGCCAGTAGTATGAACAGGGAAACCGAGCAGTACTTC. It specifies CASSMNRETEQYF.